This is a list of T cell receptor beta chains from one sample in a study of shared T cell receptors in the human thymus. The protocol was immunoSEQ multiplex PCR, while the TCRdb copy is restricted to in-frame clones and leaves out a portion. The data show 630,000 or so clones, approximately 89% seen once. This sample was shared with a second study, whose subject was human thymus T cells.

Sample: thymocytes. The receptor set was obtained from a boy in the first two years of life with a congenital heart defect. The CDR3 runs from the conserved cysteine through the conserved F or W. Fields, in order: V gene, D gene, J gene, clone size, CDR3 DNA, CDR3 protein. A D gene is named only where the DNA matches it firmly. Clone size appears in some rows only: once, few, many, or a class for an expanded clone.

v_gene: TRBV4-1; d_gene: NA; j_gene: TRBJ1-2; abundance: NA; CDR3nt: TGCGCCAGCAGCCAACAGGGTGAATTTAACTATGGCTACACCTTC; CDR3aa: CASSQQGEFNYGYTF
v_gene: TRBV7-2; d_gene: NA; j_gene: TRBJ2-6; abundance: NA; CDR3nt: TGTGCCAGCAGCTCGCGGGCGGTTAGCTCTGGGGCCAACGTCCTGACTTTC; CDR3aa: CASSSRAVSSGANVLTF
v_gene: TRBV6-5; d_gene: TRBD1; j_gene: TRBJ1-5; abundance: few; CDR3nt: TGTGCCAGCAGTTACTCGGACAGGGTTCAGCCCCAGCATTTT; CDR3aa: CASSYSDRVQPQHF
v_gene: TRBV7-6; d_gene: NA; j_gene: TRBJ1-1; abundance: NA; CDR3nt: TGTGCCAGCAGCCCCAGTATGAACACTGAAGCTTTCTTT; CDR3aa: CASSPSMNTEAFF
v_gene: TRBV7-9; d_gene: TRBD2; j_gene: TRBJ2-7; abundance: NA; CDR3nt: TGTGCCACTACGGAGACTAGCGACTACGAGCAGTACTTC; CDR3aa: CATTETSDYEQYF
v_gene: TRBV14; d_gene: TRBD1; j_gene: TRBJ1-4; abundance: few; CDR3nt: TGTGCCAGCAGCTCCGGGACAGGGTTCTTGCGTAGAGAAAAACTGTTTTTT; CDR3aa: CASSSGTGFLRREKLFF
v_gene: TRBV11-2; d_gene: NA; j_gene: TRBJ1-1; abundance: NA; CDR3nt: TGTGCCAGCAGCTTAATCCAGGGTATTAACGCTGAAGCTTTCTTT; CDR3aa: CASSLIQGINAEAFF
v_gene: TRBV14; d_gene: TRBD1; j_gene: TRBJ2-1; abundance: once; CDR3nt: TGTGCCAGCACCTCGACAGGGATTAGGTCCTACAATGAGCAGTTCTTC; CDR3aa: CASTSTGIRSYNEQFF
v_gene: TRBV6-6; d_gene: TRBD1; j_gene: TRBJ2-1; abundance: NA; CDR3nt: TGTGCCAGCAGCGGACAGGGGGGTTTCAATGAGCAGTTCTTC; CDR3aa: CASSGQGGFNEQFF
v_gene: TRBV6-1; d_gene: TRBD1; j_gene: TRBJ1-1; abundance: NA; CDR3nt: TGTGCCAGCAGTGGGGGACAGGGGGCCCCTACTGAAGCTTTCTTT; CDR3aa: CASSGGQGAPTEAFF
v_gene: TRBV28; d_gene: TRBD2; j_gene: TRBJ2-7; abundance: NA; CDR3nt: TGTGCCAGCAGTCCGACCCCCGGACTAGCTGATCAGTACGAGCAGTACTTC; CDR3aa: CASSPTPGLADQYEQYF
v_gene: TRBV5-1; d_gene: NA; j_gene: TRBJ2-4; abundance: NA; CDR3nt: TGCGCCAGCAGCGGGGGGACGTCTTCAAAAAACATTCAGTACTTC; CDR3aa: CASSGGTSSKNIQYF
v_gene: TRBV11-2; d_gene: TRBD2; j_gene: TRBJ2-3; abundance: NA; CDR3nt: TGTGCCAGCAGCCCGGGAGCGGGGGGGGTTTCAGATACGCAGTATTTT; CDR3aa: CASSPGAGGVSDTQYF
v_gene: TRBV19; d_gene: TRBD1; j_gene: TRBJ1-5; abundance: NA; CDR3nt: TGTGCCAGTAGTACGCAGACGGACAGGGTTGGACAGCCCCAGCATTTT; CDR3aa: CASSTQTDRVGQPQHF
v_gene: TRBV5-1; d_gene: NA; j_gene: TRBJ1-4; abundance: NA; CDR3nt: TGCGCCAGCAGTGATAATACGGCAACTAATGAAAAACTGCTTTTT; CDR3aa: CASSDNTATNEKLLF
v_gene: TRBV29-1; d_gene: TRBD2; j_gene: TRBJ2-5; abundance: NA; CDR3nt: TGCAGTGAAACCGCTAGAAGCGGGATGAAAGAGACCCAGTACTTC; CDR3aa: CSETARSGMKETQYF
v_gene: TRBV9; d_gene: TRBD1; j_gene: TRBJ1-2; abundance: NA; CDR3nt: TGTGCCAGCAGCGGCAGACAGGGGTCGCCGTCTGTGAGCTACACCTTC; CDR3aa: CASSGRQGSPSVSYTF
v_gene: TRBV28; d_gene: NA; j_gene: TRBJ1-5; abundance: NA; CDR3nt: TGTGCCACACATACAGGGCCTCAGCCCCAGCATTTT; CDR3aa: CATHTGPQPQHF
v_gene: TRBV27; d_gene: NA; j_gene: TRBJ2-2; abundance: NA; CDR3nt: TGTGCCAGCAGCCGACACATTGCGAACACCGGGGAGCTGTTTTTT; CDR3aa: CASSRHIANTGELFF
v_gene: TRBV29-1; d_gene: NA; j_gene: TRBJ2-7; abundance: NA; CDR3nt: TGCAGCGTCCCGGTGGAGGGGGCAACCTACGAGCAGTACTTC; CDR3aa: CSVPVEGATYEQYF
v_gene: TRBV28; d_gene: TRBD2; j_gene: TRBJ2-1; abundance: NA; CDR3nt: TGTGCCAGCAGTTTGTGGGCCGGGACTAGCGGGAGCGGTGAGCAGTTCTTC; CDR3aa: CASSLWAGTSGSGEQFF
v_gene: TRBV28; d_gene: TRBD1; j_gene: TRBJ1-1; abundance: NA; CDR3nt: TGTGCCAGCAGCCAACGCGGACAGGGTAACACTGAAGCTTTCTTT; CDR3aa: CASSQRGQGNTEAFF
v_gene: TRBV4-3; d_gene: TRBD1; j_gene: TRBJ1-2; abundance: NA; CDR3nt: TGCGCCAGCAGCCAAGATGAGGCGGACAGGGCACACTATGGCTACACCTTC; CDR3aa: CASSQDEADRAHYGYTF
v_gene: TRBV4-1; d_gene: NA; j_gene: TRBJ1-5; abundance: NA; CDR3nt: TGCGCCAGCAGCCACAGTTCGAATCAGCCCCAGCATTTT; CDR3aa: CASSHSSNQPQHF
v_gene: TRBV28; d_gene: TRBD1; j_gene: TRBJ1-5; abundance: NA; CDR3nt: TGTGCCAGCAGTCCCTCCAGGGGGAAGAATCAGCCCCAGCATTTT; CDR3aa: CASSPSRGKNQPQHF
v_gene: TRBV2; d_gene: NA; j_gene: TRBJ1-2; abundance: NA; CDR3nt: TGTGCCAGCAGTGTAGGGGGGGCTGAGGGCTACACCTTC; CDR3aa: CASSVGGAEGYTF
v_gene: TRBV7-2; d_gene: TRBD1; j_gene: TRBJ2-5; abundance: NA; CDR3nt: TGTGCCAGCAGCACCCTCCGGGACAGGGTCCAAGAGACCCAGTACTTC; CDR3aa: CASSTLRDRVQETQYF
v_gene: TRBV7-9; d_gene: NA; j_gene: TRBJ2-5; abundance: few; CDR3nt: TGTGCCAGCAGCCCCCGGACTTACCAAGAGACCCAGTACTTC; CDR3aa: CASSPRTYQETQYF
v_gene: TRBV6-5; d_gene: NA; j_gene: TRBJ1-1; abundance: NA; CDR3nt: TGTGCCAGCAGCCCCCCGGGACTGGACACTGAAGCTTTCTTT; CDR3aa: CASSPPGLDTEAFF
v_gene: TRBV11-2; d_gene: TRBD1; j_gene: TRBJ1-1; abundance: NA; CDR3nt: TGTGCCAGCAGCTTTTTGGACAGGGCCCCGAACACTGAAGCTTTCTTT; CDR3aa: CASSFLDRAPNTEAFF
v_gene: TRBV5-1; d_gene: TRBD1; j_gene: TRBJ2-1; abundance: NA; CDR3nt: TGCGCCAGCTTTGGTTCCGGGACAGGGGACAATGAGCAGTTCTTC; CDR3aa: CASFGSGTGDNEQFF
v_gene: TRBV7-9; d_gene: TRBD1; j_gene: TRBJ2-1; abundance: NA; CDR3nt: TGTGCCAGCAGCTCGGGACAGCGCTACTCCTACAATGAGCAGTTCTTC; CDR3aa: CASSSGQRYSYNEQFF
v_gene: TRBV7-2; d_gene: NA; j_gene: TRBJ2-7; abundance: once; CDR3nt: TGTGCCAGCAGCGCCCGACTTGGGGCGCCCATCCACTACGAGCAGTACTTC; CDR3aa: CASSARLGAPIHYEQYF